Given below is one T cell receptor (beta chain) in context. The antigen is unknown. This sample stems from a study of T cell responses to AZD1222 COVID-19 vaccine. Study results and limitations: Clonal diversity was possibly underestimated, and the donors were mostly white British, with more females. With two AZD1222 doses given, Spike-specific TCR breadth and depth both rose.

TCRdb's copy holds only in-frame clones and misses some; the assay was immunoSEQ multiplex PCR. The profile shows around 100,000 clones, about 89% of them singletons. The V gene end was trimmed by 0 bases and the J gene end by 0 bases; junction bases not matched to a gene: 0. The CDR3 spans 16 residues. Germline CDR1 reads SEHNR; CDR2 reads FQNEAQ (reference sequence). The clonotype was recovered from an adult in good health. The chain links TRBV7-9 to TRBJ2-3, with TRBD2 matching over 10 bases. Sequencing was performed on peripheral blood, taken on day 0 of AZD1222 vaccination. In DNA form, the CDR3 reads TGTGCCAGCAGCTTAGCAGCGGGAGGGAGCACAGATACGCAGTATTTT. It translates to CASSLAAGGSTDTQYF.